One T cell receptor (beta chain) is described in this entry. The sample is drawn from a study of blood T cell repertoires in COVID-19. Across the whole study: Whether acute or convalescent, the COVID-19 samples came from the United States, Italy and Spain. In each case, the material was cDNA or gDNA derived from T cells, B-cell-depleted T cells, or PBMCs.

TCRdb keeps only in-frame clones here, not all; method: immunoSEQ multiplex PCR. The data contain approximately 170,000 clones, about 85% of them singletons. Enrollment of patients from Seattle took place during active infection, with longitudinal follow-up. Trimming took 7 bases from V and 4 from J, leaving 11 bases between them. There are 13 residues in the CDR3. Per germline, CDR1 SNHLY and CDR2 FYNNEI. This receptor was taken from an elderly man with COVID-19, enrolled during active disease. The sequenced sample consisted of peripheral blood. The V gene is TRBV2, the J gene TRBJ1-3, with D hard to call. The CDR3 nucleotides read TGTGCCAGCATGACGGGGTACGGAAACACCATATATTTT. It specifies CASMTGYGNTIYF. Supplemented by reference TRBV2 and TRBJ1-3, the full variable domain reads EPEVTQTPSHQVTQMGQEVILRCVPISNHLYFYWYRQILGQKVEFLVSFYNNEISEKSEIFDDQFSVERPDGSNFTLKIRSTKLEDSAMYFCASMTGYGNTIYFGEGSWLTVV.